This T cell receptor (beta chain) stems from a study of cytomegalovirus exposure and HLA in healthy donors. The CDR3 consists of 15 residues. In germline, CDR1 is SGHTA, CDR2 FQGTGA. Trimming cost V 0 bases and J 6 bases, with 12 bases left between them. It was with 60 Vbeta and 13 Jbeta primers that the PCR ran. The protocol was immunoSEQ multiplex PCR, while the TCRdb copy is restricted to in-frame clones and leaves out a portion. Of some 150,000 clones listed, 70% to 90% are singletons. Each donor's status was that of a healthy bone marrow donor. The chain couples TRBV7-3 to TRBJ2-1, with D tentatively TRBD2 (6 bases). Material for sequencing was PBMCs. The sequence was obtained from a man aged 50 or older in good health and CMV-seronegative. For the CDR3, the DNA is TGTGCCAGCAGCTTAACTAGCGGTACCTTCAATGAGCAGTTCTTC. Its protein product is CASSLTSGTFNEQFF.